The rows below give T cell receptor beta chains drawn from one sample of a study of T cells in Graves' hyperthyroidism and ophthalmopathy. TCRdb passed the multiplex PCR reads through MiXCR, listing each CDR3 protein once. The sample yields hundreds of thousands of distinct CDR3 sequences, 38% seen once. Sequencing used blood. These receptors all come from a man in his late teens or twenties with Graves' hyperthyroidism. Each CDR3 is given with its conserved first and last residue. D genes are given only for firm matches. The size entry is marked missing in some rows and otherwise reads once, few, many or a size class.

j_gene	d_gene	v_gene	abundance	CDR3nt	CDR3aa
TRBJ2-1	TRBD2	TRBV9	-	TGTGCCAGCAGCGGAGGACTAGCGGGGAATGAGCAGTTCTTC	CASSGGLAGNEQFF
TRBJ1-5	-	TRBV6-1	-	TGTGCCAGCAGTGAAGCGGGGGGACCGCAGCCCCAGCATTTT	CASSEAGGPQPQHF
TRBJ2-5	-	TRBV29-1	many	TGCAGCGTTGAAGATCAAAGGGATGGGAAGAGGACCCAGTACTTC	CSVEDQRDGKRTQYF
TRBJ2-5	-	TRBV12-3/TRBV12-4	-	-	CASSFFGPQETQYF
TRBJ1-2	-	TRBV9	-	TGTGTCAGCAGCGTAAACAGGGAAGCGGTCGACGGCTACACCTTC	CVSSVNREAVDGYTF
TRBJ2-6	-	TRBV7-3	few	TGTGCCAGCAGCTTAGGGGGTGGGGACAACGTCCTGACTTTC	CASSLGGGDNVLTF
TRBJ2-7	-	TRBV7-8	-	TGTGCCAGCAGCTTCTTGGACGGGATCTCCTACGAGCAGTACTTC	CASSFLDGISYEQYF
TRBJ1-5	-	TRBV3-1	few	TGTGCCAGCAGCCAGCGAGAAAATCAGCCCCAGCATTTT	CASSQRENQPQHF
TRBJ1-1	-	TRBV20-1	few	TGCAGTGCTAGAATCCAGGGGTTGTATACTGAAGCTTTCTTT	CSARIQGLYTEAFF
TRBJ2-2	TRBD2	TRBV9	-	TGTGCCAGCACCGAAGCGGGGGGGGCGAACACCGGGGAGCTGTTTTTT	CASTEAGGANTGELFF
TRBJ2-7	TRBD1	TRBV7-2	-	TGTGCCAGCTTGTCCGGGACAGGGGGCTACGAGCAGTACTTC	CASLSGTGGYEQYF
TRBJ1-2	TRBD1	TRBV25-1	many	TGTGCCAGCAGTGTGGGACAGCGTCGTGATGGCTACACCTTC	CASSVGQRRDGYTF
TRBJ1-5	-	TRBV20-1	once	TGCAGTGCCGTAGGTGGGTGGGGTCAGCCCCAGCATTTT	CSAVGGWGQPQHF
TRBJ2-2	-	TRBV19	few	TGTGCCAGTAGTACCCGTCTTACAGGGAACACCGGGGAGCTGTTTTTT	CASSTRLTGNTGELFF
TRBJ2-7	TRBD2	TRBV7-8	many	TGTGCCAGCAGCCCCGGGGGGAGCAACGAGCAGTACTTC	CASSPGGSNEQYF
TRBJ2-2	-	TRBV11-2	-	TGTGCCAGCAGTTTTGCCTACACCGGGGAGCTGTTTTTT	CASSFAYTGELFF
TRBJ2-7	-	TRBV7-9	-	TGTGCCAGCAGTCCCGGGGACGGTTCCTACGAGCAGTACTTC	CASSPGDGSYEQYF
TRBJ1-4	-	TRBV19	-	TGTGCCAGTAGTAGGATCAACCGGGACATGGAGGGGGATGAAAAACTGTTTTTT	CASSRINRDMEGDEKLFF
TRBJ2-5	-	TRBV29-1	-	TGCAGCGGGATATTTGGGACATCGGAGACCCAGTACTTC	CSGIFGTSETQYF
TRBJ2-5	TRBD1	TRBV5-1	-	TGTGCCAGCTGTCCCGGGACAGGGGCTTGGGAGACCCAGTACTTC	CASCPGTGAWETQYF
TRBJ1-2	-	TRBV5-4	few	TGTGCCAGCAGTACCCGGGACACTAACTATGGCTACACCTTC	CASSTRDTNYGYTF
TRBJ1-1	-	TRBV4-1	few	TGCGCCAGCAGCCAAGATCGCATGATGAACACTGAAGCTTTCTTT	CASSQDRMMNTEAFF
TRBJ2-7	-	TRBV4-2	-	TGTGCCAGCAGCCAAGCTGGTCTAGCCTCAGCCTACGAGCAGTACTTC	CASSQAGLASAYEQYF
TRBJ2-7	TRBD1	TRBV7-2	-	TGTGCCAGCAGCTTAGGGACAGGGGATTGGTACGAGCAGTACTTC	CASSLGTGDWYEQYF
TRBJ2-7	TRBD1	TRBV25-1	-	TGTGCCAGCACGCTTGGCGGGACAGGGTCCTACGAGCAGTACTTC	CASTLGGTGSYEQYF
TRBJ1-5	-	TRBV19	many	TGTGCCAGTAGTATAGCGGTTAGCAATCAGCCCCAGCATTTT	CASSIAVSNQPQHF
TRBJ1-1	-	TRBV7-2	few	TGTGCCAACAGCTTAGATCAGGGTGGGGTTGAAGCTTTCTTT	CANSLDQGGVEAFF
TRBJ2-6	-	TRBV12-5	few	TGTGCTAGTGGCCCAGACCCAGGCTTAGAGGCCAACGTCCTGACTTTC	CASGPDPGLEANVLTF
TRBJ1-4	-	TRBV12-3/TRBV12-4	-	TGTGCCAGCAGCCCGGGACCGATCGAAAAACTGTTTTTT	CASSPGPIEKLFF
TRBJ1-6	-	TRBV3-1	-	TGTGCCAGCAGCCAACCCACAGGGCACTCACCCCTCCACTTT	CASSQPTGHSPLHF
TRBJ1-6	-	TRBV4-1	few	TGCGCCAGCAGCCAAGTACGGTCTCCCCTCCACTTT	CASSQVRSPLHF
TRBJ1-5	-	TRBV10-3	many	TGTGCCATCAGTGAGGGGCAGGACAATCAGCCCCAGCATTTT	CAISEGQDNQPQHF
TRBJ1-4	-	TRBV6-5	-	TGTGCCAGCAGTTACTCGCTGGGTACTAATGAAAAACTGTTTTTT	CASSYSLGTNEKLFF
TRBJ2-5	TRBD1	TRBV2	many	TGTGCCAGCAGTGAATCTGGACAGGGCGGGGAGACCCAGTACTTC	CASSESGQGGETQYF
TRBJ1-2	TRBD1	TRBV29-1	many	TGCAGCGTTAAATACAGGGGGCAAAATGGCTACACCTTC	CSVKYRGQNGYTF
TRBJ2-6	-	TRBV5-1	many	TGTGCCAGCAGTTTACAAGGGTCTGGGGCCAACGTCCTGACTTTC	CASSLQGSGANVLTF
TRBJ1-1	-	TRBV7-8	many	TGTGCCAGCAGCGATGGTCCGGGACATCTTGAAGCTTTCTTT	CASSDGPGHLEAFF
TRBJ1-5	-	TRBV2	few	TGTGCCAGCAGTGACTGGCAAGAGACCCAGCATTTT	CASSDWQETQHF
TRBJ2-5	-	TRBV7-2	-	TGTGCCAGCATGGGGGGTCGAGAGACCCAGTACTTC	CASMGGRETQYF
TRBJ1-5	-	TRBV6-2/TRBV6-3	few	TGTGCCAGCAGTTATTGGTCCGGGCAGCCCCAGCATTTT	CASSYWSGQPQHF